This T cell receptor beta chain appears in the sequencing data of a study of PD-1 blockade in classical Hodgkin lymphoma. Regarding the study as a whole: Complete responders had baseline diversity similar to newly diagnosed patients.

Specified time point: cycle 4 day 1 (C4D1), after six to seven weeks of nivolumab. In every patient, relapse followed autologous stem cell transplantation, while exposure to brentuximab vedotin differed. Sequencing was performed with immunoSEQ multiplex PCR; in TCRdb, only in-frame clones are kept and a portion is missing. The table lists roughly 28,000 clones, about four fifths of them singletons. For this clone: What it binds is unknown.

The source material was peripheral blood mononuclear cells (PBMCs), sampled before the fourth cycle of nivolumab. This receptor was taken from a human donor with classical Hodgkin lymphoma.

CDR3 sequence reads: CASSQEPRYGYTF. The DNA for the CDR3 is TGCGCCAGCAGCCAAGAGCCCCGCTATGGCTACACCTTC. This rearrangement joins TRBV4-1 to TRBJ1-2; no clear D gene. CDR3 length equals 13 residues. Trimming took 0 bases from V and 4 from J, leaving 6 bases between them. Germline loops: CDR1 MGHRA, CDR2 YSYEKL.